The source of this T cell receptor (beta chain) is a study of blood T cell repertoires in COVID-19. CDR1 SGHTA and CDR2 FQGNSA come from the germline V gene. V lost 1 base, J lost 1 base, and 8 bases lay in between. CDR3 length equals 15 residues. Authors' processing steps: Reference gene primer amplification gave estimated nucleated cell counts. Sequencing used immunoSEQ multiplex PCR; TCRdb keeps in-frame clones, though not all of them. V, J and clone size are those of that table, while D and trimming were read from the DNA. The sample lists over 150,000 clones; around 80% were seen once. Residents of about two dozen US areas, aged roughly 18 to 89 years, made up the participants. Self-reported history from a screening survey and questionnaire set each donor's cohort.

The TCR originated in a woman in her 70s in a cohort exposed to, infected with or recovered from COVID-19 (not recorded which). V is TRBV7-2 and J is TRBJ2-1, with D perhaps matching TRBD2 (6 bases). Material for sequencing was PBMCs or T cells enriched from blood (not recorded which). The CDR3 here is CASSLVAESYNEQFF. The CDR3 coding sequence is TGTGCCAGCAGCTTAGTAGCGGAATCCTACAATGAGCAGTTCTTC.